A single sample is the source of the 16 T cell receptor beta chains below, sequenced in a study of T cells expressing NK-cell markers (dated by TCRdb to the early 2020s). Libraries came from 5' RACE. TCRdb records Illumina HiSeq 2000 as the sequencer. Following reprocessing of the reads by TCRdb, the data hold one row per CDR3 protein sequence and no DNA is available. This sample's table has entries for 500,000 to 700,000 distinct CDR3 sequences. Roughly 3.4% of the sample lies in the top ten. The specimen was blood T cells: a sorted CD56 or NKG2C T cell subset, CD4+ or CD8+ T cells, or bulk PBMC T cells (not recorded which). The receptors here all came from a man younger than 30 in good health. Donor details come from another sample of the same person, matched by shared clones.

The CDR3 loop reads CASSNSGGYIQYF. The chain recombines TRBV25-1 with TRBJ2-4; TCRdb designates TRBD2, a call that cannot be tested without DNA. Per the germline V gene, CDR1 is MGHDK and CDR2 is SYGVNS. This CDR3 is built from 13 residues.

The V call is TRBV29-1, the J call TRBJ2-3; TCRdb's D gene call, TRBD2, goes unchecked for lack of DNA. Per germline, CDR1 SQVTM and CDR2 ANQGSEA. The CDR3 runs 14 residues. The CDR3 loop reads CSVAHGGLTDTQYF.

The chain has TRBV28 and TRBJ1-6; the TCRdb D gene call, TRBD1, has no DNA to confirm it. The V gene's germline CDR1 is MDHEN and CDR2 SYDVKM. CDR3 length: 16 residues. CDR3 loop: CASSGGQSSYNSPLHF.

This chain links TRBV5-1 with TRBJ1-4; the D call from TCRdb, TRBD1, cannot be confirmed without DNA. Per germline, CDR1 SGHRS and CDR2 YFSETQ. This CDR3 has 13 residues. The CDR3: CASSSRPQGGLFF.

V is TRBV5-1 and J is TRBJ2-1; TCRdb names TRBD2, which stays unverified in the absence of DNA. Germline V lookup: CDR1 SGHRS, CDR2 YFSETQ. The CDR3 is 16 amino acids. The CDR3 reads CASSLGGTRQWNEQFF.

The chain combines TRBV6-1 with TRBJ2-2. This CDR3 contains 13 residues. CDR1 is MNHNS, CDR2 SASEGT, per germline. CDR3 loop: CASSFQDTGELFF.

CDR3 sequence: CASSTGQGALADTQYF. This chain links TRBV7-9 with TRBJ2-3; the TCRdb D gene call, TRBD1, has no DNA to confirm it. The CDR3 is made up of 16 amino acids. Germline CDR1 SEHNR, CDR2 FQNEAQ (reference sequence). Together with reference TRBV7-9 and TRBJ2-3, the CDR3 gives the full variable domain: DTGVSQNPRHKITKRGQNVTFRCDPISEHNRLYWYRQTLGQGPEFLTYFQNEAQLEKSRLLSDRFSAERPKGSFSTLEIQRTEQGDSAMYLCASSTGQGALADTQYFGPGTRLTVL.

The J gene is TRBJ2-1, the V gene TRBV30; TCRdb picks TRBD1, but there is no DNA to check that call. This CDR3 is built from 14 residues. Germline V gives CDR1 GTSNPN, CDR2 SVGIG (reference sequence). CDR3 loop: CAWSPGGFLNEQFF. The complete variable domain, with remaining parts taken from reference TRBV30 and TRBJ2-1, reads SQTIHQWPATLVQPVGSPLSLECTVEGTSNPNLYWYRQAAGRGLQLLFYSVGIGQISSEVPQNLSASRPQDRQFILSSKKLLLSDSGFYLCAWSPGGFLNEQFFGPGTRLTVL.

The CDR3 loop reads CASSLGTGGLFDEQFF. This sequence joins TRBV7-6 and TRBJ2-1; TCRdb indicates TRBD1, and absent DNA this call remains unverified. The CDR3 totals 16 residues. Germline-derived CDR1 and CDR2 are SGHVS and FNYEAQ.

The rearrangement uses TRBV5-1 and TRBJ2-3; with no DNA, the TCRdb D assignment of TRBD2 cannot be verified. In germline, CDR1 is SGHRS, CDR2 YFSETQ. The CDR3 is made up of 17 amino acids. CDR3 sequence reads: CASSQGTSGTLTDTQYF.

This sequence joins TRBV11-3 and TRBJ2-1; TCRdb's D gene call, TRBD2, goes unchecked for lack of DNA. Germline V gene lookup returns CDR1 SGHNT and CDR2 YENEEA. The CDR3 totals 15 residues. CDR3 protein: CASSLAERGSTEQFF.

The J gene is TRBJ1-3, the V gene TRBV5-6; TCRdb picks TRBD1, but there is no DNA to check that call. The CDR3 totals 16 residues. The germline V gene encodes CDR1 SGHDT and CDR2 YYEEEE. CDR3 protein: CASSLPGQGPGNTIYF.

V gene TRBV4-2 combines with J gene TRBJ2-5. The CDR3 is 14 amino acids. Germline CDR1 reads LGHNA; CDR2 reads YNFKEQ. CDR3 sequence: CASSQRGTQETQYF.

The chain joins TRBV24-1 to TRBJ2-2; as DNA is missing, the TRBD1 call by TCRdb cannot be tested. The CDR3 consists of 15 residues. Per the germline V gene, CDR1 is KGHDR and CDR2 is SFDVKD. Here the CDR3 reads CATSDYGGNTGELFF.

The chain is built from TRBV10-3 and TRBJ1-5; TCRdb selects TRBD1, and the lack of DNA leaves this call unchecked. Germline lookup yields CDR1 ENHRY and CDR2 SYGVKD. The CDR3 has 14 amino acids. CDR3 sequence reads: CAISAGLGDQPQHF.

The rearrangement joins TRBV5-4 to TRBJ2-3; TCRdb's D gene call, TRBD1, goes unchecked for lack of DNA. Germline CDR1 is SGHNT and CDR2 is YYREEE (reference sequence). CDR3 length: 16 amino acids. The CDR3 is CASSLGGPGSTDTQYF.